This passage covers 27 T cell receptor beta chains from one sample sequenced in a study of blood T cell repertoires in COVID-19 (dated by TCRdb to 2018 to 2021). Receptor amplification or capture employed the immunoSEQ multiplex PCR assay. Entries here come from immuneACCESS through TCRdb and include only in-frame sequences with V and J called. Some clones fail to appear in such tables; in the studies checked, an unresolved V gene covers under half of the shortfall, and the cause of the remainder is unknown. Here the sample has around 70,000 clones; 88% occur a single time. Roughly 4.6% of the sample rests with the top ten. The sequenced sample was peripheral blood. These receptors were collected from a human donor in a cohort sampled during active COVID-19.

The rearrangement uses TRBV28 and TRBJ2-7; 15 bases are shared with TRBD2. The CDR3 runs 16 residues. Germline lookup yields CDR1 MDHEN and CDR2 SYDVKM. V lost 6 bases and J lost 2; bases outside the gene matches: 5. The CDR3 DNA follows: TGTGCCAGCAGCGCGGGGACTAGCGGGGGGACCTACGAGCAGTACTTC. Amino acid sequence: CASSAGTSGGTYEQYF.

Only a few counts were recorded for this clone. This chain joins TRBV10-1 and TRBJ1-3; D is unresolved. V lost 7 bases to trimming and J lost 2 bases, with 9 bases between them. Germline V gives CDR1 WNHNN, CDR2 SYGVQD (reference sequence). This CDR3 has 13 amino acids. CDR3 nucleotide sequence: TGCGCCAGCAAAAGCGGGACTGGAAACACCATATATTTT. It codes for CASKSGTGNTIYF.

The genes are TRBV11-1 and TRBJ2-7; TRBD2 is a possible D gene (6 bases). The CDR3 is 15 residues long. Per germline, CDR1 SGHAT and CDR2 FQDESV (reference sequence). The V end was cut by 0 bases, the J end by 6 bases, with 15 bases between. CDR3 DNA sequence: TGTGCCAGCAGCTTAGCGGGGGGACCTGGGGGCGAGCAGTACTTC. This gives the protein CASSLAGGPGGEQYF.

This sequence joins TRBV29-1 and TRBJ2-3, with D possibly TRBD2 on 5 matching bases. This CDR3 has 14 residues. The germline V gene has CDR1 SQVTM and CDR2 ANQGSEA. Between the trimmed V and J ends, which lost 0 bases and 0 bases, there was a span of 7 bases. This CDR3 reads CSVEERTSTDTQYF. In nucleotides, the CDR3 is TGCAGCGTTGAAGAGCGGACTAGCACAGATACGCAGTATTTT.

The chain combines TRBV6-2 or TRBV6-3 with TRBJ1-1, with a tentative D call TRBD1 (5 bases). This CDR3 region has 12 residues. The germline V gene has CDR1 MNHEY and CDR2 SVGEGT. Trimming removed 4 bases from V and 11 bases from J, with 14 bases in between. As DNA, the CDR3 is TGTGCCAGCAGTTTCGGGGGAGCAGGGGCTTTCTTT. It codes for CASSFGGAGAFF.

The V gene is TRBV5-4, the J gene TRBJ2-2; TRBD2 matches 7 bases. The CDR3 length is 17 residues. Germline assignment: CDR1 SGHNT and CDR2 YYREEE (reference sequence). Trimming took 4 bases from V and 4 from J; bases not matched to a gene: 13. The CDR3 loop reads CASSPLQLGGGTGELFF. Written as DNA, the CDR3 is TGTGCCAGCAGCCCTTTGCAGTTGGGGGGGGGCACCGGGGAGCTGTTTTTT.

The chain couples TRBV6-5 to TRBJ1-5, with TRBD1 identical over 9 bases. The length of the CDR3 is 14 residues. Unmatched junction bases numbered 8, after V lost 3 bases and J lost 11 bases. CDR1 MNHEY and CDR2 SVGAGI come from the germline V gene. CDR3 sequence (DNA): TGTGCCAGCAGTTATTCGGGACAGGGACAAGCCCAGCATTTT. Translated, it gives CASSYSGQGQAQHF.

The rearrangement uses TRBV4-2 and TRBJ1-5; D is undetermined. This CDR3 has 17 amino acids. V lost 1 base and J 2 bases, leaving 15 bases between the germline ends. Per germline, CDR1 LGHNA and CDR2 YNFKEQ. The CDR3: CASSQVAGMGGNQPQHF. CDR3 bases: TGTGCCAGCAGCCAAGTTGCGGGTATGGGTGGCAATCAGCCCCAGCATTTT.

The rearrangement uses TRBV18 and TRBJ2-7; a possible D gene is TRBD1 (5 bases). The V end was cut by 3 bases, the J end by 2 bases, with 11 bases between. The CDR3 spans 14 residues. From germline, CDR1 is KGHSH and CDR2 LQKENI. The CDR3 bases are TGTGCCAGCTCACCGACAGCGACAACCTACGAGCAGTACTTC. It codes for CASSPTATTYEQYF.

The chain recombines TRBV28 with TRBJ2-1, with D possibly being TRBD2 (5 bases). With 4 bases removed from V and 9 bases from J, the gap between germline ends came to 10 bases. The CDR3 length is 12 residues. CDR1 MDHEN and CDR2 SYDVKM come from the germline V gene. CDR3 sequence: CASSYRTLEQFF. The CDR3 DNA reads as TGTGCCAGCAGTTACCGGACTCTTGAGCAGTTCTTC.

The chain couples TRBV7-3 to TRBJ2-3; 7 nucleotides match TRBD1. Germline CDR1 reads SGHTA; CDR2 reads FQGTGA. Trimming took 1 base from V and 5 from J; bases not matched to a gene: 3. The CDR3 length is 14 residues. The CDR3 here is CASSLNRQGDTQYF. CDR3 nucleotide sequence: TGTGCCAGCAGCTTAAATCGACAGGGAGATACGCAGTATTTT.

The genes are TRBV6-5 and TRBJ2-5, with 8 bases lining up with TRBD2. Trimming removed 2 bases from V and 2 bases from J; junction bases left unmatched: 7. Germline CDR1 reads MNHEY; CDR2 reads SVGAGI. The CDR3 totals 16 residues. Written as DNA, the CDR3 is TGTGCCAGCAGTTACATTTTCCGGGGGGGGCAAGAGACCCAGTACTTC. This translates into CASSYIFRGGQETQYF.

The chain is built from TRBV28 and TRBJ1-6, with D unresolved. The CDR3 is made up of 12 amino acids. Per the germline V gene, CDR1 is MDHEN and CDR2 is SYDVKM. V was cut by 6 bases and J by 6 bases, with 6 bases left in between. The CDR3 spells CASSRLNSPLHF. DNA for the CDR3: TGTGCCAGCAGCCGACTTAATTCACCCCTCCACTTT.

The chain combines TRBV10-3 with TRBJ2-3; 7 bases agree with TRBD2. After removal of 4 bases from V and 2 bases from J, the junction contained 3 bases not matched to a gene. Germline CDR1 is ENHRY and CDR2 is SYGVKD. The CDR3 is made up of 14 amino acids. CDR3 sequence: CAISAAGDTDTQYF. CDR3 nucleotides: TGTGCCATCAGTGCCGCGGGAGACACAGATACGCAGTATTTT.

The chain has TRBV7-2 and TRBJ1-5; unclear D gene. Germline CDR1 is SGHTA and CDR2 is FQGNSA. The CDR3 spans 13 residues. Between the trimmed V and J ends, which lost 1 base and 16 bases, there was a span of 17 bases. Here the CDR3 DNA reads TGTGCCAGCAGCTTAGAGAACGCTCCCTCGGGACATTTT. Its translation: CASSLENAPSGHF.

The J gene is TRBJ2-7, the V gene TRBV12-3 or TRBV12-4; a weak D match, TRBD2 (6 bases). This CDR3 region has 13 residues. Trimming cost V 5 bases and J 2 bases, with 10 bases left between them. CDR3: CASSTGSTYEQYF. In DNA form, the CDR3 reads TGTGCCAGCAGTACCGGGAGTACCTACGAGCAGTACTTC.

The J gene is TRBJ2-2, the V gene TRBV5-1; D possibly corresponds to TRBD1 (6 bases). This CDR3 contains 14 residues. V shed 5 bases and J shed 4 bases, with 12 bases lying between them. Germline-derived CDR1 and CDR2 are SGHRS and YFSETQ. CDR3 region: CASSPGQLTGELFF. CDR3 nucleotide sequence: TGCGCCAGCAGTCCCGGACAGCTCACCGGGGAGCTGTTTTTT.

This chain joins TRBV5-4 and TRBJ2-3, with D unclear. CDR3 length: 14 residues. The V end was cut by 0 bases, the J end by 1 base, with 6 bases between. Germline loops: CDR1 SGHNT, CDR2 YYREEE (reference sequence). Here the CDR3 reads CASSLDSGTDTQYF. In DNA form, the CDR3 reads TGTGCCAGCAGCTTGGACAGTGGCACAGATACGCAGTATTTT. The whole variable domain, filled in from reference TRBV5-4 and TRBJ2-3, reads ETGVTQSPTHLIKTRGQQVTLRCSSQSGHNTVSWYQQALGQGPQFIFQYYREEENGRGNFPPRFSGLQFPNYSSELNVNALELDDSALYLCASSLDSGTDTQYFGPGTRLTVL.

The gene calls are TRBV7-9 and TRBJ1-1, with D uncertain. The CDR3 spans 15 residues. Trimming removed 5 bases from V and 3 bases from J, with 16 bases in between. The germline gives CDR1 SEHNR, CDR2 FQNEAQ (reference sequence). CDR3 in DNA: TGTGCCAGCAGCCCCCGACCGGAGTGGGACACTGAAGCTTTCTTT. This translates into CASSPRPEWDTEAFF.

V is TRBV10-2 and J is TRBJ1-1; unclear D gene. Germline CDR1 and CDR2: WSHSY and SAAADI. Trimming took off 7 bases at V and 3 bases at J, with 12 bases between the two ends. This CDR3 is 13 amino acids long. The CDR3 DNA is TGCGCCAGCAAAGGCTCAGGTGACACTGAAGCTTTCTTT. As protein: CASKGSGDTEAFF.

This clone is a singleton in its sample. J is TRBJ1-3 and V is TRBV7-8; D uncertain. CDR1 SGHVS and CDR2 FQNEAQ come from the germline V gene. The V end was cut by 3 bases, the J end by 3 bases, with 6 bases between. The CDR3 extends over 13 amino acids. The CDR3 DNA sequence: TGTGCCAGCAGCTTCATCAGTGGAAACACCATATATTTT. This encodes CASSFISGNTIYF.

The rearrangement links TRBV5-4 to TRBJ2-5, with D maybe TRBD1 (6 bases). CDR1 SGHNT and CDR2 YYREEE come from the germline V gene (reference sequence). The V end lost 0 bases, the J end lost 2 bases, and 17 bases lay between the germline ends. This CDR3 is built from 17 residues. This CDR3 reads CASSLVGQGSWQETQYF. The CDR3 DNA sequence: TGTGCCAGCAGCTTGGTTGGTCAGGGGTCGTGGCAAGAGACCCAGTACTTC.

The chain combines TRBV19 with TRBJ2-7; 9 bases agree with TRBD1. Germline V lookup: CDR1 LNHDA, CDR2 SQIVND (reference sequence). V gave up 5 bases and J gave up 2 bases; unmatched junction bases: 1. This CDR3 has 13 amino acids. The CDR3, as DNA: TGTGCCAGTAGTCGGGACAGGGCCTACGAGCAGTACTTC. Protein: CASSRDRAYEQYF.

The chain uses TRBV30 and TRBJ1-1, with 7 nucleotides matching TRBD1. This CDR3 region has 14 residues. J was trimmed by 4 bases and V by 5 bases; bases with no gene match: 10. Germline V gene lookup returns CDR1 GTSNPN and CDR2 SVGIG (reference sequence). The DNA of the CDR3 is TGTGCCTGGGTAAGACAGGGAAGTTTCACTGAAGCTTTCTTT. Protein product: CAWVRQGSFTEAFF. Combining the CDR3 with reference TRBV30 and TRBJ1-1 gives the whole variable domain SQTIHQWPATLVQPVGSPLSLECTVEGTSNPNLYWYRQAAGRGLQLLFYSVGIGQISSEVPQNLSASRPQDRQFILSSKKLLLSDSGFYLCAWVRQGSFTEAFFGQGTRLTVV.

V usage is TRBV19 and J usage is TRBJ2-3; no firm D call. The CDR3 is 13 residues long. CDR1 is LNHDA and CDR2 is SQIVND in the germline V gene (reference sequence). The ends were cut back, 6 bases at V and 4 bases at J, with 11 bases in the middle. In nucleotides, the CDR3 is TGTGCCAGTAGCCCTACTCGGGCAGATACGCAGTATTTT. As protein: CASSPTRADTQYF.

The rearrangement joins TRBV7-3 to TRBJ2-1; D gene unclear. The germline CDR1 and CDR2 sequences are SGHTA and FQGTGA. Deletions cut 2 bases from V and 8 bases from J, with 10 bases between. This CDR3 has 13 residues. CDR3 coding DNA: TGTGCCAGCAGCTTAGGAAAGGCGGATGAGCAGTTCTTC. As protein: CASSLGKADEQFF.

V gene TRBV27 combines with J gene TRBJ2-7; 11 bases match TRBD2. CDR3 length: 14 residues. With V trimmed by 6 bases and J by 1 base, 2 bases remained unmatched. Per germline, CDR1 MNHEY and CDR2 SMNVEV (reference sequence). The CDR3 loop reads CASRVAGGSYEQYF. CDR3 nucleotide sequence: TGTGCCAGCAGAGTAGCGGGAGGGTCCTACGAGCAGTACTTC.